This TCR beta chain was observed in a study of blood T cell repertoires in COVID-19. Study at large: T cells, B-cell-depleted T cells, or PBMCs supplied cDNA or gDNA.

Germline lookup yields CDR1 SGHAT and CDR2 FQNNGV. The CDR3 loop spans 14 amino acids. Trimming took 5 bases from V and 1 from J; bases not matched to a gene: 4. Only in-frame clones appear in the TCRdb table, and some are missing; sequencing was by immunoSEQ multiplex PCR. The sample has roughly 98,000 clones, roughly 92% seen once. The sample comprised peripheral blood. The source is a woman aged 55-69 years with active COVID-19. The rearrangement uses TRBV11-2 and TRBJ1-1; the match to TRBD1 covers 7 bases. CDR3 protein: CASSPGTENTEAFF. CDR3 in DNA: TGTGCCAGCAGCCCAGGGACAGAGAACACTGAAGCTTTCTTT.